This T cell receptor (beta chain) was captured in a study of T cells after posttransplantation cyclophosphamide. Busulfan-fludarabine conditioning, marrow transplant, and cyclophosphamide on days +3 and +4 were administered. Note on this clone: Its cognate antigen is unknown.

TCRdb keeps only in-frame clones here, not all; method: immunoSEQ multiplex PCR. Among 30,000 to 45,000 clones listed, approximately 78% were seen once. General observations from the study: Skin or GI-infiltrating T cells shared few TRB sequences with blood. Later blood repertoires were often dominated by clones from the donor CD8+ memory compartment. TRB clonality was highly associated with recipient CMV seropositivity and reactivation.

Per germline, CDR1 SGHTA and CDR2 FQGNSA. The CDR3 consists of 12 residues. The ends were cut back, 6 bases at V and 10 bases at J, with 13 bases in the middle. This chain connects TRBV7-2 to TRBJ2-1; D gene uncertain. Sequencing was performed on CD4+ T cells sorted from blood, taken roughly 2,000 days after a stem cell transplant with posttransplant cyclophosphamide. The TCR comes from a female patient aged 35-55 years who received an allogeneic stem cell transplant from a related donor, was CMV-positive, and had no GVHD. Some T cells may be provided by the graft donor. In DNA, the CDR3 is TGTGCCAGCAGATCCGCAGGAAAAGAGCAGTTCTTC. It translates to CASRSAGKEQFF.